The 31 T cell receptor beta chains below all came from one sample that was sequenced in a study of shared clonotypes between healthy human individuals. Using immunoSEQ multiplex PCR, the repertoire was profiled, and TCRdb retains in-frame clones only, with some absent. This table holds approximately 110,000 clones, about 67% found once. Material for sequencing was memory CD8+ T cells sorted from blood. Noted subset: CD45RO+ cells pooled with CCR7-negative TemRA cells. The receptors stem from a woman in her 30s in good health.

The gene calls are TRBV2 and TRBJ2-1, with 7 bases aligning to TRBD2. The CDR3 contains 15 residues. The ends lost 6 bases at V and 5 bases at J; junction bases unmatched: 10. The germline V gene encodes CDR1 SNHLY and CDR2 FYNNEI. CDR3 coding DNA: TGTGCCAGCAGCTCCACTAGCGCCTTGGACAATGAGCAGTTCTTC. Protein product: CASSSTSALDNEQFF.

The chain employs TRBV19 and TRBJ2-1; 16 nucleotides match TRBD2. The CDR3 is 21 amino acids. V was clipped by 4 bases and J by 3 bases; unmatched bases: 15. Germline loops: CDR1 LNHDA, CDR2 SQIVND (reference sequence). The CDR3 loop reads CASSTIRVPGTSGRVYNEQFF. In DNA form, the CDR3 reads TGTGCCAGTAGTACTATTAGGGTCCCCGGGACTAGCGGGAGGGTCTACAATGAGCAGTTCTTC.

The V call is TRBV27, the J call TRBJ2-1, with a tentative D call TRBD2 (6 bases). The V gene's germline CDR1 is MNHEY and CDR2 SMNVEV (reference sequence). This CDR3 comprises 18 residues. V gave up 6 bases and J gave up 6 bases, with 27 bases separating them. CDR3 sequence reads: CASSLIISASALTNEQFF. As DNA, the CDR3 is TGTGCCAGCAGCCTTATAATATCCGCTAGCGCGTTAACCAATGAGCAGTTCTTC.

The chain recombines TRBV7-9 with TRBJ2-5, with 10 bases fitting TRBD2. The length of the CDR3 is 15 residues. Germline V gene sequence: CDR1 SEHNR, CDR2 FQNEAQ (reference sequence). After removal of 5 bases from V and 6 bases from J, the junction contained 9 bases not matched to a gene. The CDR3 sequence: CASSPQGAGGQTQYF. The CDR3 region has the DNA TGTGCCAGCAGCCCCCAAGGAGCGGGAGGGCAGACCCAGTACTTC.

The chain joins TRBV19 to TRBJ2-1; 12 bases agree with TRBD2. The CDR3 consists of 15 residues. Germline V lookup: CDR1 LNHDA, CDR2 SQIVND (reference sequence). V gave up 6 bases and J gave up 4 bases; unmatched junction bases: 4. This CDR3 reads CASRFGTSGYNEQFF. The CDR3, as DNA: TGTGCCAGTAGATTTGGGACTAGCGGGTACAATGAGCAGTTCTTC.

This CDR3 is CASSHGVGYEQYF. The CDR3 DNA is TGTGCCAGCAGTCACGGAGTAGGCTACGAGCAGTACTTC. The chain has TRBV27 and TRBJ2-7, with D uncertain. Trimming took 5 bases from V and 3 from J, leaving 11 bases between them. Per germline, CDR1 MNHEY and CDR2 SMNVEV (reference sequence). The CDR3 is 13 amino acids.

The CDR3 sequence is CASSLGTSGPYEQYF. As DNA, the CDR3 is TGTGCCAGCAGTTTGGGGACTAGCGGACCCTACGAGCAGTACTTC. The chain has TRBV27 and TRBJ2-7; TRBD2 agrees at 11 bases. Germline V CDR1 and CDR2: MNHEY, SMNVEV (reference sequence). The ends lost 3 bases at V and 2 bases at J; junction bases unmatched: 3. The CDR3 is 15 amino acids.

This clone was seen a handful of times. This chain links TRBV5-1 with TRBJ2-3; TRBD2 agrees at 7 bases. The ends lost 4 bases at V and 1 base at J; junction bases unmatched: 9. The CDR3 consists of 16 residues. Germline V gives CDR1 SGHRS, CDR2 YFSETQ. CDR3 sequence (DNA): TGCGCCAGCAGCCCCCGGATGGCGGGAGGCACAGATACGCAGTATTTT. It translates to CASSPRMAGGTDTQYF.

In DNA, the CDR3 is TGTGCCAGCAGTCCAAGCAGGGGAGATACGCAGTATTTT. It is translated as CASSPSRGDTQYF. The chain couples TRBV6-4 to TRBJ2-3; D perhaps matches TRBD1 (6 bases). Between the trimmed V and J ends, which lost 5 bases and 5 bases, there was a span of 11 bases. The germline gives CDR1 MRHNA, CDR2 SNTAGT. The CDR3 has 13 residues.

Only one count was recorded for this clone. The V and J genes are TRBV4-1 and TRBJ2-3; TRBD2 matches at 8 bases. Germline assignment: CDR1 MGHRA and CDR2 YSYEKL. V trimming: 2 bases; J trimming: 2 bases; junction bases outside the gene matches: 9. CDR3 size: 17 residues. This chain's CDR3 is CASSQHPAGGLTDTQYF. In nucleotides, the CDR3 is TGCGCCAGCAGCCAACATCCTGCGGGAGGTCTCACAGATACGCAGTATTTT.

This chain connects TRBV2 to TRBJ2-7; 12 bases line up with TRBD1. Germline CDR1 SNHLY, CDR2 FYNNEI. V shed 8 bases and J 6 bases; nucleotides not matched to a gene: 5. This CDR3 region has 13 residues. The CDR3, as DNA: TGTGCCAGCGCGGGACAGGGGGCGCGCGAGCAGTACTTC. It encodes CASAGQGAREQYF.

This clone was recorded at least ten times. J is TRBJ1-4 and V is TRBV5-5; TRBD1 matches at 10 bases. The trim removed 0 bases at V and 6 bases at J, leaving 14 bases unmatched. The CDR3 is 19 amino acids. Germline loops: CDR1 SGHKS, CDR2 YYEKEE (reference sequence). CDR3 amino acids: CASSLAPGQGFIVDEKLFF. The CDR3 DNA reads TGTGCCAGCAGCTTGGCCCCGGGACAGGGGTTTATCGTAGATGAAAAACTGTTTTTT. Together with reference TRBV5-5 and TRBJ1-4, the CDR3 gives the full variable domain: DAGVTQSPTHLIKTRGQQVTLRCSPISGHKSVSWYQQVLGQGPQFIFQYYEKEERGRGNFPDRFSARQFPNYSSELNVNALLLGDSALYLCASSLAPGQGFIVDEKLFFGSGTQLSVL.

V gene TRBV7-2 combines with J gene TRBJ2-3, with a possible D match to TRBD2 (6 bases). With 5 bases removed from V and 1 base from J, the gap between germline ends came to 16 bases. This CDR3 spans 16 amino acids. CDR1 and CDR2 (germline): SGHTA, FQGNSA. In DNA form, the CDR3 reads TGTGCCAGCAGCCCGTCCCCGGGACTCGGCACAGATACGCAGTATTTT. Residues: CASSPSPGLGTDTQYF.

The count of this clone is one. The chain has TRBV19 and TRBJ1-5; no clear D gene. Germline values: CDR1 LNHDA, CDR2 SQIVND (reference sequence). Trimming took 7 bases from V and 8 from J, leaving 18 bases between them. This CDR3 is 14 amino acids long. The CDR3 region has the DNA TGTGCCAGTACCTTGTTGAACAAGGGAGAGCCCCAGCATTTT. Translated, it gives CASTLLNKGEPQHF.

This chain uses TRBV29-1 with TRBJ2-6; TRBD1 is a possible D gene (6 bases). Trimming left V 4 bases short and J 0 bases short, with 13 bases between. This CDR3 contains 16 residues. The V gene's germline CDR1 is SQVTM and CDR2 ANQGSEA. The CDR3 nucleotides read TGCAGCGTTGTCCAGGGGCCGAGCTCTGGGGCCAACGTCCTGACTTTC. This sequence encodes CSVVQGPSSGANVLTF.

CDR3 in DNA: TGTGCCAGCAGACCCGGGCACCGCGGCACAGATACGCAGTATTTT. This codes for CASRPGHRGTDTQYF. The chain carries TRBV28 and TRBJ2-3; no clear D gene. V lost 6 bases, J lost 1 base, and 14 bases lay in between. The CDR3 loop spans 15 amino acids. Germline CDR1 and CDR2: MDHEN and SYDVKM.

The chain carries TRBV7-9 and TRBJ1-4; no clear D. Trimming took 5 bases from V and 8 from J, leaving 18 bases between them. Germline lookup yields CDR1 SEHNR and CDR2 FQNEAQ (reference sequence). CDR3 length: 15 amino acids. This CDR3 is CASSVQPGAQEKLFF. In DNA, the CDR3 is TGTGCCAGCAGCGTACAACCGGGAGCCCAAGAAAAACTGTTTTTT.

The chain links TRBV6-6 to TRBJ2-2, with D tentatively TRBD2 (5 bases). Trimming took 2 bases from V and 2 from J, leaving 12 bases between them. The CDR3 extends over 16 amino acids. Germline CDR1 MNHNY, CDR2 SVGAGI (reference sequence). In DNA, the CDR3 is TGTGCCAGCAGTTACGTGCTAGCCGGAAACACCGGGGAGCTGTTTTTT. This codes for CASSYVLAGNTGELFF.

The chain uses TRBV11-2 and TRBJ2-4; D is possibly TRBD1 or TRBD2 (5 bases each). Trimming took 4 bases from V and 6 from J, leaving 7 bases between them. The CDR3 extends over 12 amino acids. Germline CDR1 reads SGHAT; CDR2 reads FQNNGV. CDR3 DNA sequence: TGTGCCAGCAGCTGGGACCCAAACATTCAGTACTTC. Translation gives CASSWDPNIQYF.

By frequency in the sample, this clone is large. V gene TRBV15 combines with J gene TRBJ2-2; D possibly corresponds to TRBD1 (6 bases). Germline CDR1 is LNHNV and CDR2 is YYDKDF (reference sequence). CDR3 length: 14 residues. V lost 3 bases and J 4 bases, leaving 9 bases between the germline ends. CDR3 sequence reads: CATSSRQVTGELFF. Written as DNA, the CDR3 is TGTGCCACCAGCAGCCGACAGGTCACCGGGGAGCTGTTTTTT.

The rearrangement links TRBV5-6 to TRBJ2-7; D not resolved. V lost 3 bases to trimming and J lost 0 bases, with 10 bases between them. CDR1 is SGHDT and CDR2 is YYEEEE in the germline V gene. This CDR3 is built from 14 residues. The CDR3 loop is CASSSDTSSYEQYF. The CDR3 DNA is TGTGCCAGCAGCTCAGACACCTCCTCCTACGAGCAGTACTTC.

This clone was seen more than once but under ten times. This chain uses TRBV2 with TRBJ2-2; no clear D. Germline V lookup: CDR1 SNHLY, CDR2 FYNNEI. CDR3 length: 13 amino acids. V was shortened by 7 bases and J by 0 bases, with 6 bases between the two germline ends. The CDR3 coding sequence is TGTGCCAGCACCCCTACGAACACCGGGGAGCTGTTTTTT. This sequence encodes CASTPTNTGELFF.

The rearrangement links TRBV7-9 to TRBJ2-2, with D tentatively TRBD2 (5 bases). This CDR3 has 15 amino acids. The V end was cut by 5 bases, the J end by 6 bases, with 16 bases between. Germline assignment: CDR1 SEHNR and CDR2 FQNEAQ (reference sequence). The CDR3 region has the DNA TGTGCCAGCAGCCTACGTACTAGTGTGCCCGGGGAGCTGTTTTTT. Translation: CASSLRTSVPGELFF.

The DNA for the CDR3 is TGTGCCACTAGCGGGAGGGCCTTAGGGAATGAGCAGTTCTTC. Residues: CATSGRALGNEQFF. This chain connects TRBV19 to TRBJ2-1; TRBD2 aligns across 12 bases. V gave up 10 bases and J gave up 7 bases; unmatched junction bases: 8. The CDR3 contains 14 residues. Germline V gene data show CDR1 as LNHDA and CDR2 as SQIVND (reference sequence).

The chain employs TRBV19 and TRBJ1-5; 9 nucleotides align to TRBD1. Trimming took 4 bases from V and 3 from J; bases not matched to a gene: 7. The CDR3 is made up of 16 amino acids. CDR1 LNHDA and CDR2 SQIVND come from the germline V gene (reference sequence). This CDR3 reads CASSKSDRGDNQPQHF. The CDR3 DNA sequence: TGTGCCAGTAGTAAAAGCGACAGGGGGGACAATCAGCCCCAGCATTTT.

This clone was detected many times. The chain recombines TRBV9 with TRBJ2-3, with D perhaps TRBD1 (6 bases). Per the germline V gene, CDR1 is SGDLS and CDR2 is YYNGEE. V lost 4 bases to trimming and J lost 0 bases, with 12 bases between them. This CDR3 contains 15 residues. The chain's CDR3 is CASSPRGFSTDTQYF. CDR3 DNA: TGTGCCAGCAGCCCTAGGGGGTTTAGCACAGATACGCAGTATTTT.

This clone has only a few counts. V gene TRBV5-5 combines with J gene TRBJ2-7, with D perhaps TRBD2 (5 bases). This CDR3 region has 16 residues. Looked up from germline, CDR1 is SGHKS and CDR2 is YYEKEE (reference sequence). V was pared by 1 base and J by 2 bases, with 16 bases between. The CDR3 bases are TGTGCCAGCAGCTTGTCAAACTCGAGGGCGGCCTACGAGCAGTACTTC. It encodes CASSLSNSRAAYEQYF.

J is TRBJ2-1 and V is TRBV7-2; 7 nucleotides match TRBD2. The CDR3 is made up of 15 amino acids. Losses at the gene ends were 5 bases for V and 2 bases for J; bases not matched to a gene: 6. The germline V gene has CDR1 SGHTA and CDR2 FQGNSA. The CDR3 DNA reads TGTGCCAGCAGCACGAGCGGGATGACCTACAATGAGCAGTTCTTC. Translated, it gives CASSTSGMTYNEQFF. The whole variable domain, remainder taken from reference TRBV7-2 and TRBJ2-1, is GAGVSQSPSNKVTEKGKDVELRCDPISGHTALYWYRQSLGQGLEFLIYFQGNSAPDKSGLPSDRFSAERTGGSVSTLTIQRTQQEDSAVYLCASSTSGMTYNEQFFGPGTRLTVL.

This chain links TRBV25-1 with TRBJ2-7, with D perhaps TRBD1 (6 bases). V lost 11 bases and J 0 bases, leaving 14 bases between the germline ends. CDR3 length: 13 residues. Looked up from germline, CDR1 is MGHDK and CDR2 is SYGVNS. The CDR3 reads CACQEDSSYEQYF. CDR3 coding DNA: TGTGCCTGCCAAGAGGACAGCTCCTACGAGCAGTACTTC.

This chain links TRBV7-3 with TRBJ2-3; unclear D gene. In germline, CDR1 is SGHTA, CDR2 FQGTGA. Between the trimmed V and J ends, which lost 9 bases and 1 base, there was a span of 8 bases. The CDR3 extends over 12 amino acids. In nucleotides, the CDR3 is TGTGCCAGTCCGACGGGCACAGATACGCAGTATTTT. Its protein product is CASPTGTDTQYF.

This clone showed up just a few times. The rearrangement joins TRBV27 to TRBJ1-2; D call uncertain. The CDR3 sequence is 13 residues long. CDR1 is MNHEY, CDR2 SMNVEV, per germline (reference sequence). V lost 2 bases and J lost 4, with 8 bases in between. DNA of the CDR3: TGTGCCAGCAGTTTAAGGTTTGGCTATGGCTACACCTTC. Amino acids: CASSLRFGYGYTF.